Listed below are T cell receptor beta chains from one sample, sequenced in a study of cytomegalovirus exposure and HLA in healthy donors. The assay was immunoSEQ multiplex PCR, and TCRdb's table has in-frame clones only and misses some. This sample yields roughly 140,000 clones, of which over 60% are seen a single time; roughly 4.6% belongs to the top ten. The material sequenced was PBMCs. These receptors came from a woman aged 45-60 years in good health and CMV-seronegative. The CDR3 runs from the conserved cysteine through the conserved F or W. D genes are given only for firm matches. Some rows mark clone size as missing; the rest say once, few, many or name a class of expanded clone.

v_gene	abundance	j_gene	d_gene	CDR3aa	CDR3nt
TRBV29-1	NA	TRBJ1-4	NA	CSVATSTNEKLFF	TGCAGCGTGGCGACAAGCACTAATGAAAAACTGTTTTTT
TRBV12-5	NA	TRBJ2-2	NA	CASGLSPGSGTGELFF	TGTGCTAGTGGTTTGTCTCCGGGATCGGGCACCGGGGAGCTGTTTTTT
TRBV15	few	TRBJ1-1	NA	CATSRLARTEAFF	TGTGCCACCAGCAGACTAGCGAGAACTGAAGCTTTCTTT
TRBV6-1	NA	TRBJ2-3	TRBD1	CASSEWTGQGTDTQYF	TGTGCCAGCAGTGAATGGACAGGCCAGGGCACAGATACGCAGTATTTT
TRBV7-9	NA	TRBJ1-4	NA	CASSPTTGVIGEKLFF	TGTGCCAGCAGCCCTACGACAGGTGTTATCGGGGAAAAACTGTTTTTT
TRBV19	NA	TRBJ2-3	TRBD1	CASSILQGADTQYF	TGTGCCAGTAGTATTTTGCAGGGGGCAGATACGCAGTATTTT
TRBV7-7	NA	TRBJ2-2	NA	CASSLGSSSGELFF	TGTGCTAGCAGCTTAGGTAGCAGCTCCGGGGAGCTGTTTTTT
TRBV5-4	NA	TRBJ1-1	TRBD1	CASSLVRGPHTEAFF	TGTGCCAGCAGCTTGGTTAGGGGGCCACACACTGAAGCTTTCTTT
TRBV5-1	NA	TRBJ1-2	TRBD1	CASSSDRADGYTF	TGCGCCAGCAGCTCGGACAGGGCAGATGGCTACACCTTC
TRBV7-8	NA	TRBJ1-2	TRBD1	CASSLGGQNYGYTF	TGTGCCAGCAGCTTAGGGGGACAGAACTATGGCTACACCTTC
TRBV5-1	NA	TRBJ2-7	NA	CASSLVAGSEQYF	TGCGCCAGCAGCTTGGTTGCCGGGTCCGAGCAGTACTTC
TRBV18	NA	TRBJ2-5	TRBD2	CASSPGLAVQETQYF	TGTGCCAGCTCACCTGGACTAGCGGTACAAGAGACCCAGTACTTC
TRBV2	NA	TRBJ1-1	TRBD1	CASSYRDSTEAFF	TGTGCCAGCAGTTACCGGGACAGCACTGAAGCTTTCTTT
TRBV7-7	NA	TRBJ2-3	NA	CASSLGQSTDTQYF	TGTGCTAGCAGCTTAGGCCAGTCCACAGATACGCAGTATTTT
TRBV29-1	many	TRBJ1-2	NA	CSVEDLEGNYGYTF	TGCAGCGTTGAAGATTTGGAGGGTAACTATGGCTACACCTTC
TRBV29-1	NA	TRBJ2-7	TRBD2	CSVAGLAGSSSYEQYF	TGCAGCGTTGCCGGACTAGCGGGCTCGAGCTCCTACGAGCAGTACTTC
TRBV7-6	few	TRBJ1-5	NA	CASSLVPPLSGNQPQHF	TGTGCCAGCAGCTTAGTCCCCCCCTTATCGGGCAATCAGCCCCAGCATTTT
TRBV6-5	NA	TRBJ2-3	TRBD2	CASNQRGTADTQYF	TGTGCCAGCAACCAGCGGGGGACGGCAGATACGCAGTATTTT
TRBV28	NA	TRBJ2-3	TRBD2	CASSSPLGLADTDTQYF	TGTGCCAGCAGTTCTCCACTTGGGCTAGCGGACACAGATACGCAGTATTTT
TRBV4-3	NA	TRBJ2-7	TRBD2	CASSQGRGRAYEQYF	TGCGCCAGCAGCCAAGGTAGAGGGAGGGCCTACGAGCAGTACTTC
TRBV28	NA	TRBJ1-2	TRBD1	CASSPGGRSYGYTF	TGTGCCAGCAGCCCAGGGGGCAGGAGCTATGGCTACACCTTC
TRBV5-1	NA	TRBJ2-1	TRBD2	CASSSGTSAMDEQFF	TGCGCCAGCAGCTCCGGGACTAGCGCTATGGATGAGCAGTTCTTC
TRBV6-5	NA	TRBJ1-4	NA	CASSYSPGNEKLFF	TGTGCCAGCAGTTACTCGCCGGGGAATGAAAAACTGTTTTTT
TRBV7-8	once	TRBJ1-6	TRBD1	CASSLVATGVFNSPLHF	TGTGCCAGCAGCTTAGTCGCAACAGGGGTGTTTAATTCACCCCTCCACTTT
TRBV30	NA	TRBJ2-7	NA	CALNHPNLGYRNVFEQYF	TGTGCCTTAAACCACCCGAACCTAGGGTACAGGAACGTTTTCGAGCAGTACTTC
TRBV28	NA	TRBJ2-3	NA	CASSFVAGTDTQYF	TGTGCCAGCAGTTTTGTAGCCGGGACAGATACGCAGTATTTT
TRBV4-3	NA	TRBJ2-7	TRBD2	CASSQDYASGYEQYF	TGCGCCAGCAGCCAAGATTACGCTAGCGGGTACGAGCAGTACTTC
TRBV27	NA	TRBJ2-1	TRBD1	CASSLAGGYNEQFF	TGTGCCAGCAGTTTGGCAGGGGGCTACAATGAGCAGTTCTTC
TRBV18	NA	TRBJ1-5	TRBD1	CASSLRQGNGNQPQHF	TGTGCCAGCTCACTAAGACAGGGGAATGGCAATCAGCCCCAGCATTTT
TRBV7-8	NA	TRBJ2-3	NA	CASSPTWGDGTDTQYF	TGTGCCAGCAGCCCTACCTGGGGGGATGGGACAGATACGCAGTATTTT
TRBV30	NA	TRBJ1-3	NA	CAWSVGDPSSGNTIYF	TGTGCCTGGAGTGTAGGCGATCCTAGCTCTGGAAACACCATATATTTT
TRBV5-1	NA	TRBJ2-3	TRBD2	CASSRGTSGGARDTQYF	TGCGCCAGCAGCAGGGGGACTAGCGGGGGGGCCCGAGATACGCAGTATTTT
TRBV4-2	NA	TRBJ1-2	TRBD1	CASSQVRVLGTGGYTF	TGTGCCAGCAGCCAGGTAAGGGTCCTCGGGACAGGCGGTTACACCTTC
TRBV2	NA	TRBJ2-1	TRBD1	CASRKGQDLEQFF	TGTGCCAGCCGAAAGGGACAGGATTTGGAGCAGTTCTTC
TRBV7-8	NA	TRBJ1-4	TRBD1	CASRRDRHNEKLFF	TGTGCCAGCCGCCGGGACAGGCATAATGAAAAACTGTTTTTT